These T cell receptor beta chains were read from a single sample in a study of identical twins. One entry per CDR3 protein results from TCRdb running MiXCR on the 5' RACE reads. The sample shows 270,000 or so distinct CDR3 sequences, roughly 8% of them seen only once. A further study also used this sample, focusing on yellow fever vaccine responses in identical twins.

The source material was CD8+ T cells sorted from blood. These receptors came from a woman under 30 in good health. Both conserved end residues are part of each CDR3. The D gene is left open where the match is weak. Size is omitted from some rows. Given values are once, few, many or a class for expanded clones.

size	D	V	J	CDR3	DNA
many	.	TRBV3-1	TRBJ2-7	CASSQDLGGGPYEQYF	TGTGCCAGCAGCCAAGATCTTGGGGGGGGGCCCTACGAGCAGTACTTC
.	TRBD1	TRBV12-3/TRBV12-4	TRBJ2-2	CASTPGQGNGELFF	TGTGCCAGCACCCCGGGACAGGGGAACGGGGAGCTGTTTTTT
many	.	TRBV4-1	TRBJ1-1	CASSQDSDLGTEAFF	TGCGCCAGCAGCCAAGATTCGGATTTGGGCACTGAAGCTTTCTTT
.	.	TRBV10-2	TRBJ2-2	CATSEAGELFF	TGCGCCACCTCTGAGGCCGGGGAGCTGTTTTTT
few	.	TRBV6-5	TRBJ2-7	CASSFGQGYIYEQYF	TGTGCCAGCAGTTTTGGGCAGGGTTACATCTACGAGCAGTACTTC
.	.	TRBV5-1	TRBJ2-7	CASSLEVFDNYEQYF	TGCGCCAGCAGCTTGGAGGTTTTTGATAACTACGAGCAGTACTTC
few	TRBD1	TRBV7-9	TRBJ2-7	CASSDIGQGAYEQYF	TGTGCCAGCAGCGATATTGGACAGGGGGCCTACGAGCAGTACTTC
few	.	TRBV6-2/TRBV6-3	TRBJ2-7	CASSKQRDTTYEQYF	TGTGCCAGCAGCAAACAACGGGACACAACCTACGAGCAGTACTTC
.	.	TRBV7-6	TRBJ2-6	CASSPTTGDYSGANVLTF	TGTGCCAGCAGCCCAACGACAGGGGACTACTCTGGGGCCAACGTCCTGACTTTC
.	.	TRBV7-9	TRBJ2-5	CASSFPRDLPYRETQYF	TGTGCCAGCAGCTTTCCGCGGGACCTACCCTATCGAGAGACCCAGTACTTC
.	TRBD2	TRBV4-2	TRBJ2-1	CASRSTSGRSYNEQFF	TGTGCCAGCAGGTCCACTAGCGGGCGCTCCTACAATGAGCAGTTCTTC
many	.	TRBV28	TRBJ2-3	CASSSLTDTQYF	TGTGCCAGCAGTTCCTTAACAGATACGCAGTATTTT
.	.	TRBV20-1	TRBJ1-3	CSAQAGAAGNTIYF	TGCAGTGCCCAGGCCGGGGCAGCGGGAAACACCATATATTTT
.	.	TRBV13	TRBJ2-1	CASSFSLWGASYNEQFF	TGTGCCAGCAGCTTCTCTTTGTGGGGGGCGAGTTACAATGAGCAGTTCTTC
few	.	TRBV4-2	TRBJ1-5	CASSQDQSAAQPQHF	TGTGCCAGCAGCCAAGATCAAAGCGCAGCTCAGCCCCAGCATTTT
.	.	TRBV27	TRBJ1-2	CASSSYLGGYTF	TGTGCCAGCAGTTCCTACCTGGGGGGCTACACCTTC
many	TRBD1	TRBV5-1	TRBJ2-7	CASSPDRGLSHEQYF	TGCGCCAGCAGCCCGGACAGGGGATTGAGCCACGAGCAGTACTTC
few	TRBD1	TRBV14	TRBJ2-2	CASSQPGQGAGELFF	TGTGCCAGCAGCCAACCGGGACAGGGCGCCGGGGAGCTGTTTTTT
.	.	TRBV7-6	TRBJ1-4	CASSLIFSGAGNEKLFF	TGTGCCAGCAGCTTAATTTTTTCAGGGGCGGGCAATGAAAAACTGTTTTTT
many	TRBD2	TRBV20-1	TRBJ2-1	CSASEDFPGLVSNEQFF	TGCAGTGCTAGTGAGGACTTTCCGGGACTAGTGAGTAATGAGCAGTTCTTC
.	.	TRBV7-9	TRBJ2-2	CASSLEESRSGELFF	TGTGCCAGCAGCTTAGAGGAGTCTCGCAGCGGGGAGCTGTTTTTT
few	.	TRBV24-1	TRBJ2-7	CATSDSGEQYF	TGTGCCACCAGTGATTCGGGAGAGCAGTACTTC
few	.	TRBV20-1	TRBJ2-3	CSADGFGHGDTQYF	TGCAGTGCTGATGGGTTCGGACATGGAGATACGCAGTATTTT